The clone carrying this TCR beta chain was picked up many times. This record belongs to a study of CD8 T cells in ankylosing spondylitis. Trimming stripped 4 bases from V and 0 bases from J, with 6 bases between. The germline V gene encodes CDR1 MNHNS and CDR2 SASEGT. The length of the CDR3 is 13 residues. TCRdb used MiXCR to reprocess the 5' RACE reads, holding one entry per CDR3 protein. The sample has roughly 120,000 distinct CDR3 sequences; roughly 13% are singletons. This sequence was found in a female donor with ankylosing spondylitis or in good health (not recorded which). Source material: blood, either unsorted or a sorted T cell fraction (not recorded which). The V call is TRBV6-1, the J call TRBJ1-2, with D maybe TRBD1 (5 bases). The CDR3: CASSVTANYGYTF. In DNA form, the CDR3 reads TGTGCCAGCAGTGTGACAGCTAACTATGGCTACACCTTC.